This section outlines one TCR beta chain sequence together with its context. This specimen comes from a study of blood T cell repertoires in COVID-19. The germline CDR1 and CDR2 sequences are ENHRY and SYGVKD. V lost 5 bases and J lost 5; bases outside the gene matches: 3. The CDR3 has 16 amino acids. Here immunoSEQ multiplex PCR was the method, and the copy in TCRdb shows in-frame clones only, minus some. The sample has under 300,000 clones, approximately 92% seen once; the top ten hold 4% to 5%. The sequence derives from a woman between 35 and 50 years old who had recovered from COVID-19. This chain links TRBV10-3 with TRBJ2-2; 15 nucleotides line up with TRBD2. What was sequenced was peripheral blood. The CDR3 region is CAISSGTSGRTGELFF. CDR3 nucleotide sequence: TGTGCCATCAGTTCCGGGACTAGCGGGAGGACCGGGGAGCTGTTTTTT.